Sequencing of this TCR beta chain was carried out in a study of shared clonotypes between healthy human individuals. Across the whole study: The cohort had a couple of women and a few men, ages 18 to 49.

Turning to this clone: Its antigen is unidentified.

CDR3 length: 14 amino acids. This table comes from immunoSEQ multiplex PCR, and its TCRdb copy is limited to in-frame clones, with some not included. The sample includes fewer than 850,000 clones, less than 95% seen only once; the top ten take 34%. General study points: Blood alone was sampled, and tissue repertoires likely differ. Estimated clonotype richness was generally higher in naive than memory subsets. Clonotypes which were not shared had lower generation probabilities than clonotypes that all four donors shared.

The rearrangement links TRBV12-2 to TRBJ2-3; the tabulated D call, TRBD2, remains unverified against the DNA. TRBV12-2 is a documented pseudogene. This clonotype was sampled from a man aged 18 to 30 in good health. Some clones in this sample may be carry-over from other donors' samples. Material for sequencing was memory CD8+ T cells from PBMCs. The subset here: CD45RO+ cells pooled with CCR7-negative TemRA cells. As DNA, the CDR3 is TGTGCAAGTCGCGACCGTGTGGGGGGAGATACGCAGTATTTT. Encoded protein: CASRDRVGGDTQYF.